This T cell receptor (beta chain) emerged from a study of human T cells and chemical hapten exposure. The wider study: Alopecia areata, totalis or universalis was found in mostly female patients. Study findings and constraints: Compared to controls, expanded TCRs made significantly more large clusters of similar CDR3s.

The trim removed 4 bases at V and 7 bases at J, leaving 7 bases unmatched. The germline V gene has CDR1 MNHNY and CDR2 SVGAGI (reference sequence). This CDR3 is built from 15 residues. The time point was: pre-sensitization, week 0. The treatment: therapeutic diphenylcyclopropenone sensitization with weekly scalp DPC. Prior to each patch test being applied, blood was drawn. This clonotype was found a few times. Its antigen remains unidentified. In the study's own analysis: The median was about 100,000 TCRs per sample, ranging roughly 20,000 to 750,000. In TCRdb, the RACE reads were re-called with MiXCR into one record per CDR3 protein. In this record, the V and J calls reflect TCRdb's handling and not the investigators' own analysis. In the table there are 95,000 to 150,000 distinct CDR3 sequences, approximately 13% of which are singletons.

Specimen: whole blood, collected in connection with sensitization to the hapten diphenylcyclopropenone (DPC). V usage is TRBV6-6 and J usage is TRBJ1-6; TRBD1 agrees at 7 bases. The sequence was collected from a woman younger than 30 with alopecia areata. Some clones in this sample may be carry-over from other donors' samples. The CDR3 DNA reads as TGTGCCAGCAGTTCCCGACCAGGGGGGAATTCACCCCTCCACTTT. This codes for CASSSRPGGNSPLHF.